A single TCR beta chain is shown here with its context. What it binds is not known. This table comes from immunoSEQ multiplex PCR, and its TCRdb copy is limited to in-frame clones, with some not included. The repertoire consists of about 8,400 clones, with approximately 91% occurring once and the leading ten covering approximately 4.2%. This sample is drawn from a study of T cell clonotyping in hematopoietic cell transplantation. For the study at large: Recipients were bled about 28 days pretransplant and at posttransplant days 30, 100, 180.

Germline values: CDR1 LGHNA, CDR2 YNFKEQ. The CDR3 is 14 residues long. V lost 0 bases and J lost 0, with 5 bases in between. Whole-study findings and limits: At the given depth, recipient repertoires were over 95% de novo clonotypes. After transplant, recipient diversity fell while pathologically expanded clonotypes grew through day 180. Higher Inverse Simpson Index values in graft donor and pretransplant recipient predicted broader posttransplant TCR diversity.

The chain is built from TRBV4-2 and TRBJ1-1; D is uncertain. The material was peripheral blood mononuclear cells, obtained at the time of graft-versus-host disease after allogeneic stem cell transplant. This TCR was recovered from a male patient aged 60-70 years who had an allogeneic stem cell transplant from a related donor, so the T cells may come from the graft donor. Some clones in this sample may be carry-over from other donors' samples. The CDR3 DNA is TGTGCCAGCAGCCAAGAACACCTGAACACTGAAGCTTTCTTT. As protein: CASSQEHLNTEAFF.